Each of the 14 T cell receptor beta chains below was sequenced from the same sample in a study of vaccination effects on CD4 cells after COVID-19. ViraFEST expansion of antigen-specific CD4+ T cells with viral peptide pools preceded sequencing. Cells that had been cultured for roughly ten days were the source of isolated CD4+ T cells. Method: immunoSEQ multiplex PCR; TCRdb's copy keeps in-frame clones and lacks some. The sample shows around 30,000 clones, approximately 68% of them seen only once. Their recognized antigens are unknown. The starting material was CD4+ T cells from PBMCs cultured with HCoV-229E spike peptides, obtained before COVID-19 vaccination. All receptors derive from a human donor who received a COVID-19 vaccine.

V and J are TRBV3-1 (or the pseudogene TRBV3-2) and TRBJ2-1, with 8 bases that match TRBD2. With V trimmed by 4 bases and J by 8 bases, 4 bases remained unmatched. The CDR3 extends over 13 amino acids. CDR1 and CDR2 (germline): LGHDT, YNNKEL (reference sequence). CDR3 sequence reads: CASSLLAGHEQFF. CDR3 DNA: TGTGCCAGCAGCCTTCTAGCGGGTCATGAGCAGTTCTTC.

The chain links TRBV5-1 to TRBJ1-5, with 8 bases that match TRBD1. Trimming cost V 3 bases and J 4 bases; bases outside gene matches: 6. The CDR3 runs to 15 residues. Per the germline V gene, CDR1 is SGHRS and CDR2 is YFSETQ. CDR3 coding DNA: TGCGCCAGCAGCTGGGTGACAGGGGCTAATCAGCCCCAGCATTTT. This translates into CASSWVTGANQPQHF.

The chain carries TRBV14 and TRBJ1-1; tentative D call: TRBD1 (6 bases). Trimming pared 4 bases from V and 0 bases from J, leaving 15 bases between. This CDR3 comprises 16 residues. Germline CDR1 is SGHDN and CDR2 is FVKESK. CDR3 sequence (DNA): TGTGCCAGCAGCCCCTCCTTCGGGACACTGAACACTGAAGCTTTCTTT. It yields the protein CASSPSFGTLNTEAFF. Variable domain in full (rest from reference TRBV14 and TRBJ1-1): EAGVTQFPSHSVIEKGQTVTLRCDPISGHDNLYWYRRVMGKEIKFLLHFVKESKQDESGMPNNRFLAERTGGTYSTLKVQPAELEDSGVYFCASSPSFGTLNTEAFFGQGTRLTVV.

The J gene is TRBJ2-3, the V gene TRBV18; D not certain. The CDR3 is 15 amino acids. The V gene lost 0 bases and the J gene lost 0 bases, with 7 bases spanning the gap. Germline-derived CDR1 and CDR2 are KGHSH and LQKENI. The chain's CDR3 is CASSPPGRSTDTQYF. CDR3 coding DNA: TGTGCCAGCTCACCACCAGGACGGAGCACAGATACGCAGTATTTT.

This chain connects TRBV6-5 to TRBJ1-6, with D unresolved. V lost 6 bases, J lost 5 bases, and 11 bases lay in between. The CDR3 sequence is 14 residues long. CDR1 is MNHEY, CDR2 SVGAGI, per germline. The DNA of the CDR3 is TGTGCCAGCAGGGGAAAAGTAAATAATTCACCCCTCCACTTT. Protein: CASRGKVNNSPLHF.

The chain is built from TRBV27 and TRBJ2-7, with 9 bases that match TRBD1. In germline, CDR1 is MNHEY, CDR2 SMNVEV (reference sequence). The CDR3 sequence is 15 residues long. V was pared by 6 bases and J by 3 bases, with 9 bases of the junction left unmatched. The CDR3 DNA follows: TGTGCCAGCAGCCGCACAGGGGGCCCTATCTACGAGCAGTACTTC. This sequence encodes CASSRTGGPIYEQYF.

This clone has just a few counts. This chain links TRBV7-2 with TRBJ1-2; possibly TRBD1 for D (5 bases). V lost 3 bases and J 3 bases, leaving 14 bases between the germline ends. Per germline, CDR1 SGHTA and CDR2 FQGNSA. This CDR3 is built from 15 residues. In DNA form, the CDR3 reads TGTGCCAGCAGCTTTCAAGAGGGGTCCCACTATGGCTACACCTTC. Its protein product is CASSFQEGSHYGYTF.

This chain uses TRBV7-2 with TRBJ2-5; 10 bases align to TRBD2. Looked up from germline, CDR1 is SGHTA and CDR2 is FQGNSA. J was trimmed by 5 bases and V by 5 bases; bases with no gene match: 14. This CDR3 spans 17 amino acids. CDR3 bases: TGTGCCAGCAGCCCCCTGGCCCCAGCGGGGGGGCACGAGACCCAGTACTTC. Its translation: CASSPLAPAGGHETQYF.

The chain uses TRBV5-5 and TRBJ2-7; D may correspond to TRBD1 or TRBD2 (5 bases each). The V gene's germline CDR1 is SGHKS and CDR2 YYEKEE (reference sequence). V was clipped by 2 bases and J by 6 bases, with 12 bases between them. The CDR3 sequence is 13 residues long. The CDR3 bases are TGTGCCAGCAGCTTAACGGGACGGGGCGAGCAGTACTTC. Residues: CASSLTGRGEQYF.

The table lists this clone with a few counts. The rearrangement joins TRBV4-1 to TRBJ2-3, with a possible D match to TRBD2 (6 bases). CDR1 and CDR2 (germline): MGHRA, YSYEKL. Trimming took 1 base from V and 7 from J, leaving 12 bases between them. There are 14 residues in the CDR3. The CDR3 DNA reads TGCGCCAGCAGCCAAGGGGGGAGGAGGAATACGCAGTATTTT. This codes for CASSQGGRRNTQYF.

The rearrangement joins TRBV23-1 to TRBJ1-4; 8 nucleotides align to TRBD1. TRBV23-1 is assigned to the ORF class and has an uncertain function. Losses at the gene ends were 7 bases for V and 7 bases for J; bases not matched to a gene: 14. The CDR3 consists of 16 residues. CDR3 sequence reads: CASITSAGQDGEKLFF. Written as DNA, the CDR3 is TGCGCCAGCATCACGTCTGCGGGACAGGATGGTGAAAAACTGTTTTTT.

The V gene is TRBV19, the J gene TRBJ1-2; D is unclear. Germline loops: CDR1 LNHDA, CDR2 SQIVND (reference sequence). CDR3 length equals 15 residues. V was shortened by 2 bases and J by 1 base, with 11 bases between the two germline ends. CDR3: CASSIRPNDNYGYTF. The DNA for the CDR3 is TGTGCCAGTAGTATAAGACCAAATGATAACTATGGCTACACCTTC.

The V call is TRBV5-4, the J call TRBJ2-5; 7 bases match TRBD2. Trimming removed 7 bases from V and 5 bases from J; junction bases left unmatched: 14. The length of the CDR3 is 15 residues. CDR1 SGHNT and CDR2 YYREEE come from the germline V gene (reference sequence). The CDR3 spells CASSLAGPVGETQYF. For the CDR3, the DNA is TGTGCCAGCTCTTTAGCGGGCCCCGTCGGGGAGACCCAGTACTTC. Full variable domain (missing parts from reference TRBV5-4 and TRBJ2-5): ETGVTQSPTHLIKTRGQQVTLRCSSQSGHNTVSWYQQALGQGPQFIFQYYREEENGRGNFPPRFSGLQFPNYSSELNVNALELDDSALYLCASSLAGPVGETQYFGPGTRLLVL.

This chain joins TRBV28 and TRBJ2-1; maybe TRBD2 (5 bases). CDR3 length equals 14 residues. The V gene's germline CDR1 is MDHEN and CDR2 SYDVKM. Trimming shortened V by 6 bases and J by 5 bases, and 14 bases separated the two germline ends. The CDR3 nucleotides are TGTGCCAGCAGGGCCAGCGGCCCTAACAATGAGCAGTTCTTC. It is translated as CASRASGPNNEQFF.